The clone carrying this TCR beta chain was recorded once. CDR3 length: 14 amino acids. The V end was cut by 8 bases, the J end by 0 bases, with 10 bases between. Germline-derived CDR1 and CDR2 are MNHEY and SVGAGI. This sample was taken from a study of blood T cell repertoires in COVID-19. TCRdb keeps only in-frame clones here, not all; method: immunoSEQ multiplex PCR. Here the sample spans around 270,000 clones, around 89% being singletons. The source of this sequence is a man aged 35-49 years with acute or convalescent COVID-19. The specimen sequenced was peripheral blood. V is TRBV6-5 and J is TRBJ2-2, with D possibly being TRBD2 (5 bases). The CDR3: CASRFSANTGELFF. The CDR3 DNA is TGTGCCAGCCGGTTTAGCGCGAACACCGGGGAGCTGTTTTTT.